This T cell receptor (beta chain) was sequenced during a study of CD8 T cells in ankylosing spondylitis. Worth noting for this clonotype: Antigen specificity is unknown.

Using its own MiXCR run on the 5' RACE reads, TCRdb lists one record per CDR3 protein. The sample includes fewer than 550,000 distinct CDR3 sequences, about 5% of them seen just once. This CDR3 has 15 amino acids. Germline CDR1 reads MNHEY; CDR2 reads SVGEGT. Unmatched junction bases numbered 5, after V lost 5 bases and J lost 2 bases. Notes on the study in general: Enrichment of disease-linked clones was reportedly significant in matched ankylosing spondylitis synovial fluid. There were earlier reports of some motif variants in reactive arthritis synovial fluid and blood. Seemingly characteristic of ankylosing spondylitis blood was a TCR beta motif consisting of about 8 highly homologous variants.

This receptor was taken from a male donor with ankylosing spondylitis. Source material: blood, either unsorted or a sorted T cell fraction (not recorded which). The chain has TRBV6-2 or TRBV6-3 and TRBJ2-1; the match to TRBD1 covers 8 bases. CDR3 sequence: CASSKTGATYNEQFF. The CDR3 nucleotides are TGTGCCAGCAGTAAGACAGGGGCAACCTACAATGAGCAGTTCTTC.